What follows are 10 T cell receptor beta chains derived from one specimen sequenced in a study of OX40 agonist ivuxolimab in advanced cancers. The repertoire was sequenced with immunoSEQ multiplex PCR; TCRdb's copy has only in-frame clones and lacks some. The sample yields 20,000 to 25,000 clones, 75% to 80% seen once. Material: CD4+ or CD8+ T cells sorted from blood, obtained in a trial of the OX40 agonist ivuxolimab. These receptors came from an adult with an advanced solid tumor such as melanoma, head and neck, liver or kidney cancer.

The chain is built from TRBV2 and TRBJ2-7, with TRBD2 matching 11 bases. The germline gives CDR1 SNHLY, CDR2 FYNNEI. The CDR3 spans 15 residues. Germline trimming cut 2 bases from V and 4 bases from J; bases unmatched to any gene: 4. The CDR3, as DNA: TGTGCCAGCAGTGAAAATACTAGCGGGGGTTACGAGCAGTACTTC. This encodes CASSENTSGGYEQYF.

The chain carries TRBV5-1 and TRBJ1-6, with 11 bases fitting TRBD1. Germline-derived CDR1 and CDR2 are SGHRS and YFSETQ. V shed 4 bases, J shed 10 bases, and the junction held 7 bases outside the gene matches. This CDR3 has 15 amino acids. In nucleotides, the CDR3 is TGCGCCAGCAGCGGGGCGGACAGGGGGCGATCACCCCTCCACTTT. Translation gives CASSGADRGRSPLHF.

This clone was counted between two and nine times. J is TRBJ1-1 and V is TRBV18; the D gene is possibly TRBD1 (6 bases). CDR3 size: 15 residues. CDR1 and CDR2 (germline): KGHSH, LQKENI. The V end was cut by 5 bases, the J end by 6 bases, with 19 bases between. CDR3 loop: CASSSTVGGWAEAFF. Written as DNA, the CDR3 is TGTGCCAGCTCATCCACCGTGGGGGGCTGGGCTGAAGCTTTCTTT. The whole variable domain, filled in from reference TRBV18 and TRBJ1-1, reads NAGVMQNPRHLVRRRGQEARLRCSPMKGHSHVYWYRQLPEEGLKFMVYLQKENIIDESGMPKERFSAEFPKEGPSILRIQQVVRGDSAAYFCASSSTVGGWAEAFFGQGTRLTVV.

The gene calls are TRBV7-3 and TRBJ2-2; 9 bases fit TRBD2. Germline CDR1 is SGHTA and CDR2 is FQGTGA. The CDR3 runs 16 residues. Trimming cost V 4 bases and J 6 bases; bases outside gene matches: 9. The CDR3 bases are TGTGCCAGCAGCTATGTAGCGGGAGCCGGGGCCGGGGAGCTGTTTTTT. Encoded protein: CASSYVAGAGAGELFF.

The rearrangement uses TRBV7-3 and TRBJ2-7, with D maybe TRBD2 (5 bases). This CDR3 has 15 amino acids. The V gene lost 2 bases and the J gene lost 3 bases, with 14 bases spanning the gap. Germline values: CDR1 SGHTA, CDR2 FQGTGA. CDR3 amino acids: CASSLEADPFYEQYF. The CDR3 DNA is TGTGCCAGCAGCTTAGAAGCGGACCCGTTCTACGAGCAGTACTTC.

This chain connects TRBV6-5 to TRBJ2-1; D perhaps matches TRBD2 (5 bases). The CDR3 runs 15 residues. V was clipped by 6 bases and J by 0 bases, with 12 bases between them. Germline V lookup: CDR1 MNHEY, CDR2 SVGAGI. The CDR3 region has the DNA TGTGCCAGCAGCCCAGCGGCTAGCTCCTACAATGAGCAGTTCTTC. Its protein product is CASSPAASSYNEQFF.

The chain couples TRBV7-9 to TRBJ2-1; D remains ambiguous. Trimming removed 3 bases from V and 6 bases from J, with 9 bases in between. CDR1 is SEHNR and CDR2 is FQNEAQ in the germline V gene (reference sequence). The CDR3 has 13 amino acids. The CDR3 nucleotides are TGTGCCAGCAGCTTGGCTATCGGCAATGAGCAGTTCTTC. It codes for CASSLAIGNEQFF.

V and J are TRBV6-1 and TRBJ2-7, with 9 bases fitting TRBD1. The V segment lost 4 bases and the J segment 3 bases; nucleotides outside the gene matches: 7. The CDR3 loop spans 15 amino acids. Germline V gene data show CDR1 as MNHNS and CDR2 as SASEGT. CDR3 loop: CASSAGTGRIYEQYF. CDR3 sequence (DNA): TGTGCCAGCAGTGCCGGGACAGGGCGAATCTACGAGCAGTACTTC.

As to this clone: Other DNA sequences from this sample encode an identical CDR3 as well. V gene TRBV29-1 combines with J gene TRBJ2-2; the match to TRBD2 covers 9 bases. Germline CDR1 is SQVTM and CDR2 is ANQGSEA. Trimming at V came to 6 bases and at J to 4 bases, leaving 6 bases not matched to a gene. This CDR3 has 14 residues. The DNA of the CDR3 is TGCAGCGTCTTAGCGGGAGAGGGCACCGGGGAGCTGTTTTTT. Its translation is CSVLAGEGTGELFF.

This sequence joins TRBV5-1 and TRBJ2-1; D remains ambiguous. Trimming pared 0 bases from V and 8 bases from J, leaving 6 bases between. CDR3 length: 12 amino acids. Per the germline V gene, CDR1 is SGHRS and CDR2 is YFSETQ. In nucleotides, the CDR3 is TGCGCCAGCAGCTTGGTTTCCGATGAGCAGTTCTTC. Translated: CASSLVSDEQFF.